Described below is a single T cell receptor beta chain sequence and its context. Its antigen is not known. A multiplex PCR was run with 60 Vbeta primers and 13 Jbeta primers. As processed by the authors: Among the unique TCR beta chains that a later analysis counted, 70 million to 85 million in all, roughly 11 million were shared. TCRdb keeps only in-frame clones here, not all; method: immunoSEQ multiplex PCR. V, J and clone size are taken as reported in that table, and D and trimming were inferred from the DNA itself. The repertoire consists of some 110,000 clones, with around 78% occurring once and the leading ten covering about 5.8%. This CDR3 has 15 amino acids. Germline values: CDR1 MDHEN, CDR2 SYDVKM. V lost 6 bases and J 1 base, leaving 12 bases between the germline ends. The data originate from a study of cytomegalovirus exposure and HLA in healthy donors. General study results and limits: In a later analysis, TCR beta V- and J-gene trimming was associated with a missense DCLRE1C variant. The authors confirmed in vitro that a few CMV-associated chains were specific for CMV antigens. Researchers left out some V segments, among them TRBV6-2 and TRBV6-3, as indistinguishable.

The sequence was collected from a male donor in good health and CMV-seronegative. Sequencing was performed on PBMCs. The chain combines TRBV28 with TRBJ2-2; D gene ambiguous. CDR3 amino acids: CASRTDLGNTGELFF. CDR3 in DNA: TGTGCCAGCAGGACTGACCTAGGGAACACCGGGGAGCTGTTTTTT.